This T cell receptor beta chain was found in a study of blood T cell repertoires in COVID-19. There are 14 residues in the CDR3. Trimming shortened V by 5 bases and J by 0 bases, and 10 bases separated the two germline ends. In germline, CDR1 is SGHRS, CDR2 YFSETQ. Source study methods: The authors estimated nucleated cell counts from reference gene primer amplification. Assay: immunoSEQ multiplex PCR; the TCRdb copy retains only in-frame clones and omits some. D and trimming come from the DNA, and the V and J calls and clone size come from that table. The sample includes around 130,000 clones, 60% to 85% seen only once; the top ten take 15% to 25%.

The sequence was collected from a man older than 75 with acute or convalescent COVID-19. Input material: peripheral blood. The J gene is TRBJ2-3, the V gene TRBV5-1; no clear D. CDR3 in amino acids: CASSPAQSTDTQYF. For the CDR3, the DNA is TGCGCCAGCAGTCCAGCACAGAGCACAGATACGCAGTATTTT.